The T cell receptor (beta chain) under discussion was sequenced for a study of CD4 T cells in relation to SARS-CoV-2 and coronaviruses. Study-level background: Crossreactive spike epitopes shared across donors were mapped to their HLA restriction.

CD4+ T cells from unexposed donors were obtained before the COVID-19 pandemic (2011-2018). Naive and memory CD4+ T cells came from enriched cryopreserved PBMCs. Findings and caveats of the study: Samples before the pandemic and after infection were not matched within any donor.

Germline assignment: CDR1 MDHEN and CDR2 SYDVKM. V dropped 5 bases and J dropped 5; count of bases not matched to a gene: 17. This CDR3 has 19 residues. As regards this clone: Its cognate antigen is unknown.

Only in-frame clones appear in the TCRdb table, and some are missing; sequencing was by immunoSEQ multiplex PCR. The data hold roughly 57,000 clones, with 80% to 90% observed a single time. The receptor was isolated from a human donor in good health. The sequenced material came from memory CD4+ T cells from PBMCs. The rearrangement links TRBV28 to TRBJ2-4; 11 nucleotides line up with TRBD2. CDR3: CASSRRTSGFPSTQNIQYF. The CDR3 bases are TGTGCCAGCAGTAGAAGGACTAGCGGGTTCCCCTCAACGCAAAACATTCAGTACTTC.